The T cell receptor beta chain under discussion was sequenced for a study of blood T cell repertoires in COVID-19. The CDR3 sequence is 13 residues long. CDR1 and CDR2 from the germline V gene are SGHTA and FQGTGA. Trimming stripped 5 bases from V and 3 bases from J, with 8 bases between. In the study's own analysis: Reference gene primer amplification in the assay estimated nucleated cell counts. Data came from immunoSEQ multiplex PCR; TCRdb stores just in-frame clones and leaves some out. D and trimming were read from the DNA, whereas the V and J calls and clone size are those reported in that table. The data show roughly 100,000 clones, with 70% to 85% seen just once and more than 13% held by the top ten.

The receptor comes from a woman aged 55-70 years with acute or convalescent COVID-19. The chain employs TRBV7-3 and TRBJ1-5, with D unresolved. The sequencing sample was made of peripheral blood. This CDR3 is CASSTTSNQPQHF. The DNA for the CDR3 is TGTGCCAGCAGCACCACTTCCAATCAGCCCCAGCATTTT.